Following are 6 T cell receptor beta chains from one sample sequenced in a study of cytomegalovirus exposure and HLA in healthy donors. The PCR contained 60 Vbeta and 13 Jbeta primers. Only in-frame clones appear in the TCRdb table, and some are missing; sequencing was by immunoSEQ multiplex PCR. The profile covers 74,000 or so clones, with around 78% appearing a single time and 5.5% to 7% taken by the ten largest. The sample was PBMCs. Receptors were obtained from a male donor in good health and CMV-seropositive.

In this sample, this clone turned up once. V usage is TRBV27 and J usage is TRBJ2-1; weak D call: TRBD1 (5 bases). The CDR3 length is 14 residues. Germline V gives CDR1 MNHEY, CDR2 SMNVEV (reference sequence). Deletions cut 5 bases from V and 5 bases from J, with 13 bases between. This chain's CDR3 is CASSHWGGDNEQFF. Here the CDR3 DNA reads TGTGCCAGCAGTCATTGGGGCGGCGACAATGAGCAGTTCTTC.

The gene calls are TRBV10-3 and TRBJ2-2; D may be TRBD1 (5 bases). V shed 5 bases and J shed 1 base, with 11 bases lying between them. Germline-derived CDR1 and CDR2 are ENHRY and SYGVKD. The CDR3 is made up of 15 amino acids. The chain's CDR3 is CAISSPDRNTGELFF. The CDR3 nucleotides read TGTGCCATCAGTTCCCCTGACAGGAACACCGGGGAGCTGTTTTTT.

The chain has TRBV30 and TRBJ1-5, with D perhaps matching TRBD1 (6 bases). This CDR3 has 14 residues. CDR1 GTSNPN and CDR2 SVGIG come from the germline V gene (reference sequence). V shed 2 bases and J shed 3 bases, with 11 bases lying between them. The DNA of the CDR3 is TGTGCCTGGAGTACGACAGGCCTCAATCAGCCCCAGCATTTT. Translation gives CAWSTTGLNQPQHF.

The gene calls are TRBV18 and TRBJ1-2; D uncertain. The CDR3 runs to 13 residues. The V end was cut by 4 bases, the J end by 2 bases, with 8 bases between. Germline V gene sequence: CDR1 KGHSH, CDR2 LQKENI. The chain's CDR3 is CASSHTENYGYTF. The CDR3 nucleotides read TGTGCCAGCTCACATACAGAGAACTATGGCTACACCTTC.

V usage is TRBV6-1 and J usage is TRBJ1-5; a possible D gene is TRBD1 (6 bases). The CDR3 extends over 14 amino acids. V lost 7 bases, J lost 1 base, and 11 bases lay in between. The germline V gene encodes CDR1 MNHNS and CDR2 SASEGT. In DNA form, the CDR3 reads TGTGCCAGCACTAAACAGGGAAGCAATCAGCCCCAGCATTTT. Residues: CASTKQGSNQPQHF.

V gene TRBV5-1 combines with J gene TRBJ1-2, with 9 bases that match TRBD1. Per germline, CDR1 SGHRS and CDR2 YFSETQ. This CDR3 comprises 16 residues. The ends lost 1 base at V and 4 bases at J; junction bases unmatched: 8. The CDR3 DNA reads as TGCGCCAGCAGCTTGTACAGGGGGCTAGGGGTCTATGGCTACACCTTC. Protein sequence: CASSLYRGLGVYGYTF.